This entry lists 2 T cell receptor beta chains sequenced from one sample in a study of blood T cell repertoires in COVID-19. Here immunoSEQ multiplex PCR was the method, and the copy in TCRdb shows in-frame clones only, minus some. The sample lists 150,000 to 200,000 clones, roughly 90% occurring once. The sample taken for sequencing was peripheral blood. The receptors shown here come from a man aged 45-60 years with acute or convalescent COVID-19.

This clone was seen a single time. This chain uses TRBV10-2 with TRBJ2-7, with a weak D call TRBD2 (6 bases). Trimming took off 4 bases at V and 0 bases at J, with 13 bases between the two ends. The CDR3 runs 15 residues. Per germline, CDR1 WSHSY and CDR2 SAAADI. CDR3 DNA: TGCGCCAGCAGTGGAACTGCTAGCGACTCCTACGAGCAGTACTTC. It specifies CASSGTASDSYEQYF.

The chain uses TRBV28 and TRBJ1-5; no reliable D call. The CDR3 is 12 residues long. CDR1 is MDHEN and CDR2 is SYDVKM in the germline V gene. V was shortened by 5 bases and J by 4 bases, with 6 bases between the two germline ends. The CDR3 region is CASSRGNQPQHF. Written as DNA, the CDR3 is TGTGCCAGCAGTCGAGGGAATCAGCCCCAGCATTTT.